A selection of T cell receptor beta chains follows, all from one sample in a study of shared clonotypes between healthy human individuals. The assay was immunoSEQ multiplex PCR, and TCRdb's table has in-frame clones only and misses some. This sample carries 1.4 million to 1.5 million clones, approximately 97% of them seen once, and the ten largest clones take roughly 1.2%. Input material: naive CD4+ T cells sorted from blood. The receptors originated from a man aged 25-45 years in good health. Each CDR3 is given with its conserved first and last residue. D genes are given only for firm matches. Only part of the rows carry a size: once, few, many, or a class if the clone is expanded.

d_call: TRBD1
cdr3_length: 17
v_call: TRBV7-9
j_call: TRBJ2-1
clone_size: .
cdr3_aa: CASSRPWTGPTYNEQFF
cdr3_nt: TGTGCCAGCAGCCGCCCCTGGACAGGGCCAACCTACAATGAGCAGTTCTTC

d_call: .
cdr3_length: 15
v_call: TRBV27
j_call: TRBJ2-7
clone_size: .
cdr3_aa: CASSLSWRRVYEQYF
cdr3_nt: TGTGCCAGCAGTTTATCTTGGCGGAGGGTCTACGAGCAGTACTTC

d_call: .
cdr3_length: 14
v_call: TRBV6-6
j_call: TRBJ1-5
clone_size: .
cdr3_aa: CASSYGSSNQPQHF
cdr3_nt: TGTGCCAGCAGTTACGGGTCGAGCAATCAGCCCCAGCATTTT

d_call: .
cdr3_length: 14
v_call: TRBV30
j_call: TRBJ2-5
clone_size: .
cdr3_aa: CAWSVLPEVETQYF
cdr3_nt: TGTGCCTGGAGTGTACTTCCGGAGGTAGAGACCCAGTACTTC

d_call: TRBD2
cdr3_length: 16
v_call: TRBV19
j_call: TRBJ2-3
clone_size: .
cdr3_aa: CASSMRLAASTDTQYF
cdr3_nt: TGTGCCAGTAGTATGAGACTAGCCGCTAGCACAGATACGCAGTATTTT

d_call: .
cdr3_length: 13
v_call: TRBV5-1
j_call: TRBJ1-5
clone_size: few
cdr3_aa: CASSLAGNQPQHF
cdr3_nt: TGCGCCAGCAGCTTGGCGGGGAATCAGCCCCAGCATTTT

d_call: .
cdr3_length: 9
v_call: TRBV1
j_call: TRBJ1-1
clone_size: .
cdr3_aa: CTSSQGAFF
cdr3_nt: TGCACCAGCAGTCAGGGTGCTTTCTTT

d_call: .
cdr3_length: 14
v_call: TRBV4-1
j_call: TRBJ2-5
clone_size: .
cdr3_aa: CASSRGLQQETQYF
cdr3_nt: TGCGCCAGCAGCCGAGGACTCCAACAAGAGACCCAGTACTTC

d_call: TRBD1
cdr3_length: 13
v_call: TRBV28
j_call: TRBJ2-7
clone_size: .
cdr3_aa: CASRTGTAYEQYF
cdr3_nt: TGTGCCAGCAGAACCGGGACAGCCTACGAGCAGTACTTC

d_call: .
cdr3_length: 13
v_call: TRBV28
j_call: TRBJ2-7
clone_size: once
cdr3_aa: CASSLSGIYEQYF
cdr3_nt: TGTGCCAGCAGTTTGTCGGGTATCTACGAGCAGTACTTC

d_call: .
cdr3_length: 13
v_call: TRBV28
j_call: TRBJ2-2
clone_size: .
cdr3_aa: CASNPVRAGELFF
cdr3_nt: TGTGCCAGCAACCCGGTGAGGGCCGGGGAGCTGTTTTTT

d_call: TRBD2
cdr3_length: 16
v_call: TRBV7-9
j_call: TRBJ2-3
clone_size: .
cdr3_aa: CASSQGTSGNTDTQYF
cdr3_nt: TGTGCCAGCAGCCAAGGAACTAGCGGGAACACAGATACGCAGTATTTT

d_call: TRBD2
cdr3_length: 16
v_call: TRBV4-2
j_call: TRBJ2-7
clone_size: .
cdr3_aa: CASSQSSGRASYEQYF
cdr3_nt: TGTGCCAGCAGCCAATCTAGCGGGAGGGCATCATATGAGCAGTACTTC

d_call: TRBD1
cdr3_length: 16
v_call: TRBV2
j_call: TRBJ2-2
clone_size: .
cdr3_aa: CASSVIGGRNTGELFF
cdr3_nt: TGTGCCAGCAGTGTTATAGGGGGCCGTAACACCGGGGAGCTGTTTTTT

d_call: .
cdr3_length: 11
v_call: TRBV19
j_call: TRBJ1-2
clone_size: .
cdr3_aa: CASTRGGGYTF
cdr3_nt: TGTGCCAGTACGAGAGGGGGTGGCTACACCTTC

d_call: TRBD2
cdr3_length: 19
v_call: TRBV29-1
j_call: TRBJ2-3
clone_size: .
cdr3_aa: CSYVGDLAGLTIFTDTQYF
cdr3_nt: TGCAGCTACGTAGGGGATCTAGCGGGACTTACAATCTTCACAGATACGCAGTATTTT

d_call: .
cdr3_length: 13
v_call: TRBV6-5
j_call: TRBJ1-5
clone_size: .
cdr3_aa: CASSRGSNQPQHF
cdr3_nt: TGTGCCAGCAGCCGGGGCAGCAATCAGCCCCAGCATTTT

d_call: .
cdr3_length: 13
v_call: TRBV10-1
j_call: TRBJ1-2
clone_size: .
cdr3_aa: CASSLTGNYGYTF
cdr3_nt: TGCGCCAGCAGTCTAACAGGGAACTATGGCTACACCTTC

d_call: .
cdr3_length: 15
v_call: TRBV12-5
j_call: TRBJ1-4
clone_size: .
cdr3_aa: CASTDPALRGEKLFF
cdr3_nt: TGTGCTAGTACGGACCCAGCCCTGCGTGGGGAAAAACTGTTTTTT

d_call: .
cdr3_length: 11
v_call: TRBV20-1
j_call: TRBJ2-3
clone_size: .
cdr3_aa: CSARARDTQYF
cdr3_nt: TGCAGTGCTAGAGCCCGAGATACGCAGTATTTT

d_call: TRBD2
cdr3_length: 15
v_call: TRBV9
j_call: TRBJ2-7
clone_size: .
cdr3_aa: CASSSKWGGPGEQYF
cdr3_nt: TGTGCCAGCAGCTCGAAATGGGGAGGGCCGGGGGAGCAGTACTTC

d_call: TRBD1
cdr3_length: 14
v_call: TRBV28
j_call: TRBJ1-2
clone_size: once
cdr3_aa: CASSNNRGTHGYTF
cdr3_nt: TGTGCCAGCAGTAACAACAGGGGGACTCATGGCTACACCTTC